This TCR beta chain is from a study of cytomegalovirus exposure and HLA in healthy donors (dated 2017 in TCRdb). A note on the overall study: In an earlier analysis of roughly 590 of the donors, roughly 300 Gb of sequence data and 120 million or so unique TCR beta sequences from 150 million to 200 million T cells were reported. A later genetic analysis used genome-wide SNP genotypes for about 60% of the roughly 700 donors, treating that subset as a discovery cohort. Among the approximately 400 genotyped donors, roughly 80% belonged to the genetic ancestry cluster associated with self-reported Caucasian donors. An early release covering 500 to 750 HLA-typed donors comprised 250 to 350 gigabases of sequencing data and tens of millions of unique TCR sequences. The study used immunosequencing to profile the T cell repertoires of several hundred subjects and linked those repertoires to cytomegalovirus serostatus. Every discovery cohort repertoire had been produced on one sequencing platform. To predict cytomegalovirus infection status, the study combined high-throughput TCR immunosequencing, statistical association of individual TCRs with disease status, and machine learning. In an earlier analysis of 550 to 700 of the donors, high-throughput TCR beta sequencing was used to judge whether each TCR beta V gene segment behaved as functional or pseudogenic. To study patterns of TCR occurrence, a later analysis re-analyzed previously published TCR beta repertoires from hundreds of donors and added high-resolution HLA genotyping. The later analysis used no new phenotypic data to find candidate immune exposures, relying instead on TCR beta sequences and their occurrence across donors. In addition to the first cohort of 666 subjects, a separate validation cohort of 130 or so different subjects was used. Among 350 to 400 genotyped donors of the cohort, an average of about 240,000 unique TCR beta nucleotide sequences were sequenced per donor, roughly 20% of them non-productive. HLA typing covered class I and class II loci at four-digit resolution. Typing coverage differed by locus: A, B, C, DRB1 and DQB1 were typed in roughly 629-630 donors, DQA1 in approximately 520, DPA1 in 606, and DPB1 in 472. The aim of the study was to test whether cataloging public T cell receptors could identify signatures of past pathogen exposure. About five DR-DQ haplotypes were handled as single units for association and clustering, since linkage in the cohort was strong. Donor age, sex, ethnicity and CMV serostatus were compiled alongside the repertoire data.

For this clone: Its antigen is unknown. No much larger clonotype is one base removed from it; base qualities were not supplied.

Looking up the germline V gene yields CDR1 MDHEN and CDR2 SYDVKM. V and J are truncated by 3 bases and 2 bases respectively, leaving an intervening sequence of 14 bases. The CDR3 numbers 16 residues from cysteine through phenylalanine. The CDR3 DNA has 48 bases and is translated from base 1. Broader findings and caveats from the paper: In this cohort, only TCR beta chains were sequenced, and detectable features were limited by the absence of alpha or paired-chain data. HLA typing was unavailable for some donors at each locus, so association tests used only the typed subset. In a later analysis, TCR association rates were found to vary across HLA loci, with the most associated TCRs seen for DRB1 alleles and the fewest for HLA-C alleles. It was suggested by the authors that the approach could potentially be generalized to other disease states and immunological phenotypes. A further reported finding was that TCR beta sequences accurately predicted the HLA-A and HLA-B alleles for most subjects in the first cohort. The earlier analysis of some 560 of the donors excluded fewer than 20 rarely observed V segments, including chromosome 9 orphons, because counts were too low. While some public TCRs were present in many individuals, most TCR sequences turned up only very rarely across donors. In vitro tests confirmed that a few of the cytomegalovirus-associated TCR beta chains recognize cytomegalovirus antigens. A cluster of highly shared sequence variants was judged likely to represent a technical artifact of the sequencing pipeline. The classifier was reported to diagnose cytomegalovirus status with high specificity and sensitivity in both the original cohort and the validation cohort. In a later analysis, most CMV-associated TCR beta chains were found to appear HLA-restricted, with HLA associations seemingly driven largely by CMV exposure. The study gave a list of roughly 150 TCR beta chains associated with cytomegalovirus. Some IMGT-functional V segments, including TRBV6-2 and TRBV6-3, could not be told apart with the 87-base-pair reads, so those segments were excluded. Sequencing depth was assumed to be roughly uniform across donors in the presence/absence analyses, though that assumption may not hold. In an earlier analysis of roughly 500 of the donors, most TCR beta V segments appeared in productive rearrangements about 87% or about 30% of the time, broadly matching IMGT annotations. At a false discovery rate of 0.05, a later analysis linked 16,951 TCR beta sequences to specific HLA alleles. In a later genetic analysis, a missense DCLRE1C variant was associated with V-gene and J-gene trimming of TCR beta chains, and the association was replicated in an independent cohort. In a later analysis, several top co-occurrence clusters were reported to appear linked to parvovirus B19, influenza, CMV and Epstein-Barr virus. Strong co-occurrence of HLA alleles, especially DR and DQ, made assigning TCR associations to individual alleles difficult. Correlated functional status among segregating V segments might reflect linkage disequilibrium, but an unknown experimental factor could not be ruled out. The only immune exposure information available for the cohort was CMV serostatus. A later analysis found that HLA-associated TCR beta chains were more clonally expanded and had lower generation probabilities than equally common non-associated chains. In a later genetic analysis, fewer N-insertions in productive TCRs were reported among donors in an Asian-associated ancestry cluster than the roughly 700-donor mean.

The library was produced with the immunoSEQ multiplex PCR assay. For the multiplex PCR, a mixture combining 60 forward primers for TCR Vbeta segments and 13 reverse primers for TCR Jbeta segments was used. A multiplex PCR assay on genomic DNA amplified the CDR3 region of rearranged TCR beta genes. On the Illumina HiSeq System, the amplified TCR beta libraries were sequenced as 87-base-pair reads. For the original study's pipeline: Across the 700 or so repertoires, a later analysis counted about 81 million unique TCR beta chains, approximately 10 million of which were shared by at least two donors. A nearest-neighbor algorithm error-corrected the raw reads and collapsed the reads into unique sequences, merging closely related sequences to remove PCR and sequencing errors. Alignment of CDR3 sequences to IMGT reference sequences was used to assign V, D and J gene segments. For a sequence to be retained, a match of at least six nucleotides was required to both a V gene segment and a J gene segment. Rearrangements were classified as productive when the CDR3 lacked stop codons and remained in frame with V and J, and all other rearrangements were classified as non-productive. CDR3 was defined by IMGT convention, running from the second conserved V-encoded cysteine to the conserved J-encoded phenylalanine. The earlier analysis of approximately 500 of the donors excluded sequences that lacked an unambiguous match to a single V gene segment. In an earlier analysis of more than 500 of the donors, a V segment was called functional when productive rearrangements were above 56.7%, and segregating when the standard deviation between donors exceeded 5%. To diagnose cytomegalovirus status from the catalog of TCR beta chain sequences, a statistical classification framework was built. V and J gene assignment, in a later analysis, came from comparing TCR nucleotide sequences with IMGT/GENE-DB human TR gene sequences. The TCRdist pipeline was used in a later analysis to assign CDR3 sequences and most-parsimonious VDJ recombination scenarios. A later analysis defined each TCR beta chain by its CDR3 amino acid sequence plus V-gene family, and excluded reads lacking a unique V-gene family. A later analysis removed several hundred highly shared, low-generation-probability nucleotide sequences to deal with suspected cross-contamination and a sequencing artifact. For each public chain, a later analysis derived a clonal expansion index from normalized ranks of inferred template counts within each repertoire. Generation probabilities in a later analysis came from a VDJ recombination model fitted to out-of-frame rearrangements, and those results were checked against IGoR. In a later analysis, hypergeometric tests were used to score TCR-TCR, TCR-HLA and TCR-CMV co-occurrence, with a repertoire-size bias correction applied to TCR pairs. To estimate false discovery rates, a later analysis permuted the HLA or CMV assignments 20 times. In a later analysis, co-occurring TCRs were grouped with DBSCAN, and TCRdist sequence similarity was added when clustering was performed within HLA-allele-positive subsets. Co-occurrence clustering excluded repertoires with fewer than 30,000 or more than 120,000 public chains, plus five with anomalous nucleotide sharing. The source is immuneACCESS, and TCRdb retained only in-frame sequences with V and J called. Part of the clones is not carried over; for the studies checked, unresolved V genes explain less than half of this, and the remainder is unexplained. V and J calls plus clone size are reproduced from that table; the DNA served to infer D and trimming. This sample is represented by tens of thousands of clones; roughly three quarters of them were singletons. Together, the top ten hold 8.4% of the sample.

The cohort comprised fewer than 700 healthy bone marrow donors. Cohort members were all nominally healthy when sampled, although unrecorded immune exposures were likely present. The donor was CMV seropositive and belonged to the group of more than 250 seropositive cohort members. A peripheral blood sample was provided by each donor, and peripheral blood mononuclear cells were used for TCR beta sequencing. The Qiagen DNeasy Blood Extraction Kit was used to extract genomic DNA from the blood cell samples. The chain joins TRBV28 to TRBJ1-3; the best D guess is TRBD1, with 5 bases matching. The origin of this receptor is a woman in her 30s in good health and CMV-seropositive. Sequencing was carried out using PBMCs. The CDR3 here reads CASSLRGPPAGNTIYF. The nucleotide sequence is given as TGTGCCAGCAGTTTGCGGGGCCCTCCTGCTGGAAACACCATATATTTT.